What follows are 15 T cell receptor beta chains derived from one specimen sequenced in a study of spatial heterogeneity in lung cancer (dated by TCRdb to between 2017 and 2020). Library generation was performed with 5' RACE. Sequenced using a NextSeq 500. TCRdb handled the public reads itself, with Q25 trimming in fastp and clone calling in MiXCR, and kept productive beta chains. Rows with one shared CDR3 protein collapse into an entry with the most common genes and DNA. This sample gives about 82,000 distinct CDR3 sequences in total; about 12% of them show up just once. The ten biggest clones cover roughly 4.5% of the sample. What the time point label conveys for this sample: sample taken at primary tumor resection. For TCR sequencing, whole RNA was extracted from tumor and nontumor lung tissue, or from cryopreserved PBMC samples, and no cell sorting was done. Sample: PBMCs, taken at surgery. These TCRs come from a male donor with early-stage non-small cell lung cancer.

This clonotype came up a few times. CDR3 region: CASSFTSGTREQYF. CDR3 nucleotide sequence: TGTGCCAGCAGTTTCACGTCGGGAACCAGGGAGCAGTACTTC. V gene TRBV11-2 combines with J gene TRBJ2-7; D may be TRBD2 (5 bases). V was cut by 6 bases and J by 7 bases, with 19 bases left in between. This CDR3 has 14 residues. Germline-derived CDR1 and CDR2 are SGHAT and FQNNGV.

V gene TRBV12-3 or TRBV12-4 combines with J gene TRBJ1-3, with D perhaps matching TRBD1 (6 bases). The CDR3 spans 16 residues. V lost 7 bases to trimming and J lost 0 bases, with 16 bases between them. CDR3: CASTDTGPRSGNTIYF. CDR3 coding DNA: TGTGCCAGCACCGACACAGGGCCCCGCTCTGGAAACACCATATATTTT.

This clonotype was seen a handful of times. The chain has TRBV10-3 and TRBJ2-2, with D maybe TRBD2 (5 bases). The CDR3 extends over 13 amino acids. With 10 bases removed from V and 1 base from J, the gap between germline ends came to 10 bases. Germline CDR1 and CDR2: ENHRY and SYGVKD. The CDR3 bases are TGTGCCACCCAGGAGGAGAACACCGGGGAGCTGTTTTTT. It specifies CATQEENTGELFF.

This clonotype was detected many times. The chain employs TRBV7-9 and TRBJ2-7, with D possibly TRBD1 on 6 matching bases. The CDR3 extends over 12 amino acids. From germline, CDR1 is SEHNR and CDR2 FQNEAQ (reference sequence). V was trimmed by 3 bases and J by 5 bases, leaving 8 bases between them. This chain's CDR3 is CASSFSGDEQYF. The CDR3 nucleotides are TGTGCCAGCAGCTTTTCAGGGGACGAGCAGTACTTC.

This clonotype was picked up a small number of times. The chain uses TRBV5-1 and TRBJ2-3; the D call may be TRBD1 or TRBD2 (5 bases each). CDR3 length: 15 amino acids. Germline V gene lookup returns CDR1 SGHRS and CDR2 YFSETQ. The ends were cut back, 4 bases at V and 0 bases at J, with 12 bases in the middle. The CDR3 DNA is TGCGCCAGCAGCCCCGGGGCGGCTAGCACAGATACGCAGTATTTT. Its translation is CASSPGAASTDTQYF. The full variable domain, its missing parts supplied by reference TRBV5-1 and TRBJ2-3, is KAGVTQTPRYLIKTRGQQVTLSCSPISGHRSVSWYQQTPGQGLQFLFEYFSETQRNKGNFPGRFSGRQFSNSRSEMNVSTLELGDSALYLCASSPGAASTDTQYFGPGTRLTVL.

This chain's CDR3 is CATSVNTGELFF. For the CDR3, the DNA is TGTGCCACCAGCGTGAACACCGGGGAGCTGTTTTTT. V is TRBV15 and J is TRBJ2-2; D is ambiguous. This CDR3 spans 12 amino acids. V gave up 5 bases and J gave up 1 base, with 2 bases separating them. From germline, CDR1 is LNHNV and CDR2 YYDKDF (reference sequence).

This clonotype came up a few times. This rearrangement joins TRBV7-9 to TRBJ2-4, with D possibly being TRBD1 (6 bases). The germline V gene has CDR1 SEHNR and CDR2 FQNEAQ (reference sequence). The V gene lost 3 bases and the J gene lost 7 bases, with 13 bases spanning the gap. This CDR3 has 14 residues. The CDR3 DNA follows: TGTGCCAGCAGCTTCTCTCAACAGGGTAACATTCAGTACTTC. Residues: CASSFSQQGNIQYF.

The table lists this clonotype with a few counts. This sequence joins TRBV9 and TRBJ2-2; TRBD1 matches 7 bases. V shed 5 bases and J 8 bases; nucleotides not matched to a gene: 12. Germline CDR1 is SGDLS and CDR2 is YYNGEE. CDR3 length: 15 amino acids. CDR3 sequence: CASRIQGDASGELFF. CDR3 nucleotides: TGTGCCAGCAGAATTCAGGGGGATGCGTCTGGGGAGCTGTTTTTT.

The rearrangement uses TRBV7-9 and TRBJ2-2; 7 bases are shared with TRBD1. Germline V gene lookup returns CDR1 SEHNR and CDR2 FQNEAQ (reference sequence). J lost 3 bases, V lost 4 bases, and 8 bases had no gene match. CDR3 length: 16 amino acids. The CDR3 DNA follows: TGTGCCAGCAGCTCGGGACAGATGGCGGACACCGGGGAGCTGTTTTTT. This encodes CASSSGQMADTGELFF.

The rearrangement links TRBV2 to TRBJ2-1; TRBD2 aligns across 12 bases. The CDR3 extends over 14 amino acids. V shed 5 bases and J 8 bases; nucleotides not matched to a gene: 4. Looked up from germline, CDR1 is SNHLY and CDR2 is FYNNEI. The CDR3 sequence is CASSIRLAGDEQFF. Written as DNA, the CDR3 is TGTGCCAGCAGTATAAGACTAGCGGGGGATGAGCAGTTCTTC.

The chain joins TRBV5-6 to TRBJ2-5, with a weak D call TRBD2 (6 bases). Looked up from germline, CDR1 is SGHDT and CDR2 is YYEEEE. This CDR3 comprises 13 residues. V lost 4 bases, J lost 4 bases, and 11 bases lay in between. DNA for the CDR3: TGTGCCAGCAGCCAGGAGGGTTCAGAGACCCAGTACTTC. Translation gives CASSQEGSETQYF.

The V gene is TRBV6-6, the J gene TRBJ2-6; 7 nucleotides match TRBD1. The CDR3 extends over 19 amino acids. J was trimmed by 3 bases and V by 4 bases; bases with no gene match: 15. Looked up from germline, CDR1 is MNHNY and CDR2 is SVGAGI (reference sequence). This CDR3 is CASSFDDLTGYNGANVLTF. Written as DNA, the CDR3 is TGTGCCAGCAGTTTCGACGACCTGACAGGGTACAATGGGGCCAACGTCCTGACTTTC.

This clonotype was seen repeatedly, ten times or more. The J gene is TRBJ1-1, the V gene TRBV12-3 or TRBV12-4; D may be TRBD1 (6 bases). Trimming cost V 4 bases and J 8 bases, with 14 bases left between them. The CDR3 has 13 residues. The CDR3: CASSSFDRIEAFF. CDR3 nucleotide sequence: TGTGCCAGCAGTTCCTTCGACAGGATCGAAGCTTTCTTT.

This clonotype was picked up many times. V gene TRBV7-9 combines with J gene TRBJ1-5; D unresolved. With 1 base removed from V and 4 bases from J, the gap between germline ends came to 8 bases. Germline lookup yields CDR1 SEHNR and CDR2 FQNEAQ (reference sequence). The CDR3 totals 14 residues. The CDR3 region is CASSLDVTNQPQHF. The CDR3 DNA follows: TGTGCCAGCAGCTTAGACGTGACAAATCAGCCCCAGCATTTT.

In its sample, this clonotype was seen many times. The chain combines TRBV5-1 with TRBJ1-1, with 7 bases lining up with TRBD1. Germline loops: CDR1 SGHRS, CDR2 YFSETQ. The CDR3 is made up of 14 amino acids. V lost 7 bases and J lost 4; bases outside the gene matches: 10. The CDR3 DNA reads as TGCGCCAGCTCATCCTCAGGGGGGCTCACTGAAGCTTTCTTT. This encodes CASSSSGGLTEAFF.